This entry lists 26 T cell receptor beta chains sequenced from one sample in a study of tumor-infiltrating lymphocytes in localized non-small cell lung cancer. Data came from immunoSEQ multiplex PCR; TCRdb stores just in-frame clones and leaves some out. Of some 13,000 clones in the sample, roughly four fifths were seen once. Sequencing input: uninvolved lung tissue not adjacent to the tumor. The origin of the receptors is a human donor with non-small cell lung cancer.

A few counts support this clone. CDR3 nucleotides: TGTGCCAGTAGGAAACAGGGGGATGAAAAACTGTTTTTT. Protein product: CASRKQGDEKLFF. V gene TRBV19 combines with J gene TRBJ1-4; 8 bases align to TRBD1. CDR1 and CDR2 from the germline V gene are LNHDA and SQIVND (reference sequence). V was pared by 6 bases and J by 6 bases, with 3 bases of the junction left unmatched. This CDR3 is built from 13 residues.

This CDR3 reads CASSLGWASGGNEQFF. CDR3 coding DNA: TGTGCCAGCAGCTTAGGTTGGGCTAGCGGGGGCAATGAGCAGTTCTTC. V gene TRBV11-2 combines with J gene TRBJ2-1, with 10 bases matching TRBD2. Looked up from germline, CDR1 is SGHAT and CDR2 is FQNNGV. The CDR3 covers 16 residues. The J segment lost 6 bases and the V segment lost 1 base, leaving 6 bases of the junction unmatched.

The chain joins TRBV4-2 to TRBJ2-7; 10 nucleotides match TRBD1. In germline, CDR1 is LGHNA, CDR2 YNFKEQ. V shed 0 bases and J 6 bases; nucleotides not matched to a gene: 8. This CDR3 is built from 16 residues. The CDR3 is CASSQDRGTGALEQYF. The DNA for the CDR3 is TGTGCCAGCAGCCAAGATAGGGGGACAGGGGCACTCGAGCAGTACTTC.

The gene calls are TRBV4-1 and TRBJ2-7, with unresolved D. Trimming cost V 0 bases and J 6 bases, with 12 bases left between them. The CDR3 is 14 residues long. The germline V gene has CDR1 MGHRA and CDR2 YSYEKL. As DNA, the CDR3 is TGCGCCAGCAGCCAAGATAAACTGGTAGTCGAGCAGTACTTC. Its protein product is CASSQDKLVVEQYF.

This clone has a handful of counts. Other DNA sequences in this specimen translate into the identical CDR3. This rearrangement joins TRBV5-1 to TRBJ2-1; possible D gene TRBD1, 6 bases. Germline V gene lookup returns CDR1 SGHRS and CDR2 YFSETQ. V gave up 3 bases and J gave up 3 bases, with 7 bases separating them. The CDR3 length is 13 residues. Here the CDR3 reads CASSSDSYNEQFF. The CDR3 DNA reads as TGCGCCAGCAGCTCGGACAGCTACAATGAGCAGTTCTTC.

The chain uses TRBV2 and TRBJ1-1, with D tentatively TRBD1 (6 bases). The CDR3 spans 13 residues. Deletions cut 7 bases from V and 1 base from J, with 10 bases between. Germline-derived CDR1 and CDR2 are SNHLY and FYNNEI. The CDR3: CASTGVRNTEAFF. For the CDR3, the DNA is TGTGCCAGCACAGGGGTGAGGAACACTGAAGCTTTCTTT.

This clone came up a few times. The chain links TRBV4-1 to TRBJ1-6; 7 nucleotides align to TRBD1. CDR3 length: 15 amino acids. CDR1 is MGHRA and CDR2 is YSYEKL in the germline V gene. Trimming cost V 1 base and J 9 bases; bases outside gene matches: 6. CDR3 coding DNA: TGCGCCAGCAGCCAAGGACAGGGTAGGACTTCACCCCTCCACTTT. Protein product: CASSQGQGRTSPLHF.

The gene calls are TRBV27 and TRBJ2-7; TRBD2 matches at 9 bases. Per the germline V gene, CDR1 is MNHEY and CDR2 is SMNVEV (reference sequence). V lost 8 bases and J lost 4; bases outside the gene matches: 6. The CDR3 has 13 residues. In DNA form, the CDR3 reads TGTGCCAGCCGGCTAGCGGGACCGTACGAGCAGTACTTC. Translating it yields CASRLAGPYEQYF.

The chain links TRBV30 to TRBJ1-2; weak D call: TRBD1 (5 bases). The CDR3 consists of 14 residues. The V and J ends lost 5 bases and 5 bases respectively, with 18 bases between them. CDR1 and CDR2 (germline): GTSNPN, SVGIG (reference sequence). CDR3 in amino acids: CAWSPTGSMYGYTF. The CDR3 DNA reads TGTGCCTGGTCTCCCACAGGCTCAATGTATGGCTACACCTTC.

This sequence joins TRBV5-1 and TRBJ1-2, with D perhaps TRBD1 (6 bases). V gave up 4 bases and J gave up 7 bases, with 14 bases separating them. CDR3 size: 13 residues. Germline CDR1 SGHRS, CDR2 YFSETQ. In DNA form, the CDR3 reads TGCGCCAGCAGCGGGACACGGGTCTCTGGCTACACCTTC. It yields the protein CASSGTRVSGYTF.

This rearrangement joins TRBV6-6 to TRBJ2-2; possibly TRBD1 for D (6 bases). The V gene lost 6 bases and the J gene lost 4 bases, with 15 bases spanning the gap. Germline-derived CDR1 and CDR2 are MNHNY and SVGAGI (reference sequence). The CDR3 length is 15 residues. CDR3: CASRSGVGVTGELFF. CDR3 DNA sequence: TGTGCCAGCAGATCAGGGGTAGGGGTCACCGGGGAGCTGTTTTTT.

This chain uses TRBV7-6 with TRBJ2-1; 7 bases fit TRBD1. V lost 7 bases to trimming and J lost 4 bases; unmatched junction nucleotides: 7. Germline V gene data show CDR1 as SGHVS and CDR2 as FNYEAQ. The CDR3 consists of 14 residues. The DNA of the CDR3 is TGTGCCAGCACCAGGGACAGCAAATACAATGAGCAGTTCTTC. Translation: CASTRDSKYNEQFF.

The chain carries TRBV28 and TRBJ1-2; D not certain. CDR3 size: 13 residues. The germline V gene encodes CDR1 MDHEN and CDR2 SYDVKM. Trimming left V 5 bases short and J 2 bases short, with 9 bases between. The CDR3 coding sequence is TGTGCCAGCAGTCCCTCAGTGAACTATGGCTACACCTTC. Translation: CASSPSVNYGYTF.

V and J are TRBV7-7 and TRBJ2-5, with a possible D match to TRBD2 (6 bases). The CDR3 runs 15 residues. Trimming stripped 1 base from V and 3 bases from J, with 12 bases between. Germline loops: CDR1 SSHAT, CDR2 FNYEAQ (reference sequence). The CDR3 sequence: CASSLVGGVEETQYF. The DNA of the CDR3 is TGTGCCAGCAGCTTAGTTGGAGGGGTGGAAGAGACCCAGTACTTC. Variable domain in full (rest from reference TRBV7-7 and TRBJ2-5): GAGVSQSPRYKVTKRGQDVTLRCDPISSHATLYWYQQALGQGPEFLTYFNYEAQPDKSGLPSDRFSAERPEGSISTLTIQRTEQRDSAMYRCASSLVGGVEETQYFGPGTRLLVL.

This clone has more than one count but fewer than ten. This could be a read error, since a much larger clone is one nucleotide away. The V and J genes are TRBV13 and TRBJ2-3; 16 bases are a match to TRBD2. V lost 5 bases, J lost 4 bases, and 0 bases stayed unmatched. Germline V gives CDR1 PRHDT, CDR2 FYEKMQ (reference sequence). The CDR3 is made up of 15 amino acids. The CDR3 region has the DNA TGTGCCAGCAGCGGGACTAGCGGGGGGGCAGATACGCAGTATTTT. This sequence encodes CASSGTSGGADTQYF. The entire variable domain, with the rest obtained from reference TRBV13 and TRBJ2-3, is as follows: AAGVIQSPRHLIKEKRETATLKCYPIPRHDTVYWYQQGPGQDPQFLISFYEKMQSDKGSIPDRFSAQQFSDYHSELNMSSLELGDSALYFCASSGTSGGADTQYFGPGTRLTVL.

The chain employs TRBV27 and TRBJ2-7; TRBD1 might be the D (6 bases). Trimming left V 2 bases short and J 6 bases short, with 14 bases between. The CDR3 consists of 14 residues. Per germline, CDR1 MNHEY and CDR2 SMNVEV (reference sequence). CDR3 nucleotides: TGTGCCAGCAGTTTAGGCAGGGGTCCTCTCGAGCAGTACTTC. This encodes CASSLGRGPLEQYF.

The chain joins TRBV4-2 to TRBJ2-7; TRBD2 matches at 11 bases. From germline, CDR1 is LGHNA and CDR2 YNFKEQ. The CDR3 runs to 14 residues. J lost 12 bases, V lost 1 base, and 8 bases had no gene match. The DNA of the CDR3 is TGTGCCAGCAGCCAAGTGGAGACTAGCGGGAATCTGTACTTC. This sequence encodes CASSQVETSGNLYF.

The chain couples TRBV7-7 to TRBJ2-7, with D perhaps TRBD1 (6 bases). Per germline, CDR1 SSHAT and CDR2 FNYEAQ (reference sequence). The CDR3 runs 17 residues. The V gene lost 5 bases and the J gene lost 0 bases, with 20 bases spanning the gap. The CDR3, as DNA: TGTGCCAGCAGCCCTCTTCCCCCAGGGGCATCCTCCTACGAGCAGTACTTC. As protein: CASSPLPPGASSYEQYF.

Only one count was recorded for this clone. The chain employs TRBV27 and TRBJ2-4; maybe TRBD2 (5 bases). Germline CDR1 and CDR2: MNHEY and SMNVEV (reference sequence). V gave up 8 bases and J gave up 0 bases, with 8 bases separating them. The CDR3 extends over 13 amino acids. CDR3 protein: CASAGLAKNIQYF. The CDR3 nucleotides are TGTGCCAGCGCAGGACTAGCCAAAAACATTCAGTACTTC.

Written as DNA, the CDR3 is TGTGCCAGCAGCTTGAAGGGGGCCAACGTCCTGACTTTC. This sequence encodes CASSLKGANVLTF. The V and J genes are TRBV5-4 and TRBJ2-6; no firm D call. V was clipped by 1 base and J by 4 bases, with 3 bases between them. CDR3 length: 13 amino acids. Germline V lookup: CDR1 SGHNT, CDR2 YYREEE (reference sequence).

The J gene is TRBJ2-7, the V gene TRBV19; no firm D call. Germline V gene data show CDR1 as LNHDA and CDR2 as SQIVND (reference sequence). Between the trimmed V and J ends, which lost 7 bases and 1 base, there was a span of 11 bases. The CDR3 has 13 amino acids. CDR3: CASKSQDSYEQYF. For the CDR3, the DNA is TGTGCCAGTAAGTCCCAGGATTCCTACGAGCAGTACTTC.

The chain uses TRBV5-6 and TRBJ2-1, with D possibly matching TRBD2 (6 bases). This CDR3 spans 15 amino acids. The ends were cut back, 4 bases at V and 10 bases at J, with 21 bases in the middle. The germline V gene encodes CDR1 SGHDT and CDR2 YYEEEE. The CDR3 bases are TGTGCCAGCAGCACAGGAGGGGACTCCACCTTGGAGCAGTTCTTC. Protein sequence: CASSTGGDSTLEQFF.

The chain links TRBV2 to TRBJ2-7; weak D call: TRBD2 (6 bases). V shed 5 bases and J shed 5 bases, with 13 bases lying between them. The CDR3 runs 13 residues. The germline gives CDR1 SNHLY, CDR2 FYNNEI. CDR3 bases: TGTGCCAGCAGTATAAGGGGAGGCAACGAGCAGTACTTC. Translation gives CASSIRGGNEQYF.

In DNA, the CDR3 is TGTGCCAGCATAAGTCGATCTGGGGCCAACGTCCTGACTTTC. Translated, it gives CASISRSGANVLTF. The rearrangement uses TRBV5-6 and TRBJ2-6; D gene uncertain. The CDR3 is made up of 14 amino acids. V was pared by 6 bases and J by 1 base, with 8 bases between. CDR1 is SGHDT, CDR2 YYEEEE, per germline.

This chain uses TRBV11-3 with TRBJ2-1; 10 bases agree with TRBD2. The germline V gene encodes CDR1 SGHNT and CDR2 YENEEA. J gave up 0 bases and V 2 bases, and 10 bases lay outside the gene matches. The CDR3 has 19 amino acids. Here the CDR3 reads CASSLILAGDRRSYNEQFF. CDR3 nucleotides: TGTGCCAGCAGCTTAATCCTAGCGGGAGATCGGCGCTCCTACAATGAGCAGTTCTTC.

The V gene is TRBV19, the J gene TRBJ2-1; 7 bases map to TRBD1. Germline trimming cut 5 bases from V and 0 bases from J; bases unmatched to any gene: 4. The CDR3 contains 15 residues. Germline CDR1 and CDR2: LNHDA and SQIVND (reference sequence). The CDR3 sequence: CASSPTGVSYNEQFF. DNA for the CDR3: TGTGCCAGTAGTCCCACAGGGGTCTCCTACAATGAGCAGTTCTTC.